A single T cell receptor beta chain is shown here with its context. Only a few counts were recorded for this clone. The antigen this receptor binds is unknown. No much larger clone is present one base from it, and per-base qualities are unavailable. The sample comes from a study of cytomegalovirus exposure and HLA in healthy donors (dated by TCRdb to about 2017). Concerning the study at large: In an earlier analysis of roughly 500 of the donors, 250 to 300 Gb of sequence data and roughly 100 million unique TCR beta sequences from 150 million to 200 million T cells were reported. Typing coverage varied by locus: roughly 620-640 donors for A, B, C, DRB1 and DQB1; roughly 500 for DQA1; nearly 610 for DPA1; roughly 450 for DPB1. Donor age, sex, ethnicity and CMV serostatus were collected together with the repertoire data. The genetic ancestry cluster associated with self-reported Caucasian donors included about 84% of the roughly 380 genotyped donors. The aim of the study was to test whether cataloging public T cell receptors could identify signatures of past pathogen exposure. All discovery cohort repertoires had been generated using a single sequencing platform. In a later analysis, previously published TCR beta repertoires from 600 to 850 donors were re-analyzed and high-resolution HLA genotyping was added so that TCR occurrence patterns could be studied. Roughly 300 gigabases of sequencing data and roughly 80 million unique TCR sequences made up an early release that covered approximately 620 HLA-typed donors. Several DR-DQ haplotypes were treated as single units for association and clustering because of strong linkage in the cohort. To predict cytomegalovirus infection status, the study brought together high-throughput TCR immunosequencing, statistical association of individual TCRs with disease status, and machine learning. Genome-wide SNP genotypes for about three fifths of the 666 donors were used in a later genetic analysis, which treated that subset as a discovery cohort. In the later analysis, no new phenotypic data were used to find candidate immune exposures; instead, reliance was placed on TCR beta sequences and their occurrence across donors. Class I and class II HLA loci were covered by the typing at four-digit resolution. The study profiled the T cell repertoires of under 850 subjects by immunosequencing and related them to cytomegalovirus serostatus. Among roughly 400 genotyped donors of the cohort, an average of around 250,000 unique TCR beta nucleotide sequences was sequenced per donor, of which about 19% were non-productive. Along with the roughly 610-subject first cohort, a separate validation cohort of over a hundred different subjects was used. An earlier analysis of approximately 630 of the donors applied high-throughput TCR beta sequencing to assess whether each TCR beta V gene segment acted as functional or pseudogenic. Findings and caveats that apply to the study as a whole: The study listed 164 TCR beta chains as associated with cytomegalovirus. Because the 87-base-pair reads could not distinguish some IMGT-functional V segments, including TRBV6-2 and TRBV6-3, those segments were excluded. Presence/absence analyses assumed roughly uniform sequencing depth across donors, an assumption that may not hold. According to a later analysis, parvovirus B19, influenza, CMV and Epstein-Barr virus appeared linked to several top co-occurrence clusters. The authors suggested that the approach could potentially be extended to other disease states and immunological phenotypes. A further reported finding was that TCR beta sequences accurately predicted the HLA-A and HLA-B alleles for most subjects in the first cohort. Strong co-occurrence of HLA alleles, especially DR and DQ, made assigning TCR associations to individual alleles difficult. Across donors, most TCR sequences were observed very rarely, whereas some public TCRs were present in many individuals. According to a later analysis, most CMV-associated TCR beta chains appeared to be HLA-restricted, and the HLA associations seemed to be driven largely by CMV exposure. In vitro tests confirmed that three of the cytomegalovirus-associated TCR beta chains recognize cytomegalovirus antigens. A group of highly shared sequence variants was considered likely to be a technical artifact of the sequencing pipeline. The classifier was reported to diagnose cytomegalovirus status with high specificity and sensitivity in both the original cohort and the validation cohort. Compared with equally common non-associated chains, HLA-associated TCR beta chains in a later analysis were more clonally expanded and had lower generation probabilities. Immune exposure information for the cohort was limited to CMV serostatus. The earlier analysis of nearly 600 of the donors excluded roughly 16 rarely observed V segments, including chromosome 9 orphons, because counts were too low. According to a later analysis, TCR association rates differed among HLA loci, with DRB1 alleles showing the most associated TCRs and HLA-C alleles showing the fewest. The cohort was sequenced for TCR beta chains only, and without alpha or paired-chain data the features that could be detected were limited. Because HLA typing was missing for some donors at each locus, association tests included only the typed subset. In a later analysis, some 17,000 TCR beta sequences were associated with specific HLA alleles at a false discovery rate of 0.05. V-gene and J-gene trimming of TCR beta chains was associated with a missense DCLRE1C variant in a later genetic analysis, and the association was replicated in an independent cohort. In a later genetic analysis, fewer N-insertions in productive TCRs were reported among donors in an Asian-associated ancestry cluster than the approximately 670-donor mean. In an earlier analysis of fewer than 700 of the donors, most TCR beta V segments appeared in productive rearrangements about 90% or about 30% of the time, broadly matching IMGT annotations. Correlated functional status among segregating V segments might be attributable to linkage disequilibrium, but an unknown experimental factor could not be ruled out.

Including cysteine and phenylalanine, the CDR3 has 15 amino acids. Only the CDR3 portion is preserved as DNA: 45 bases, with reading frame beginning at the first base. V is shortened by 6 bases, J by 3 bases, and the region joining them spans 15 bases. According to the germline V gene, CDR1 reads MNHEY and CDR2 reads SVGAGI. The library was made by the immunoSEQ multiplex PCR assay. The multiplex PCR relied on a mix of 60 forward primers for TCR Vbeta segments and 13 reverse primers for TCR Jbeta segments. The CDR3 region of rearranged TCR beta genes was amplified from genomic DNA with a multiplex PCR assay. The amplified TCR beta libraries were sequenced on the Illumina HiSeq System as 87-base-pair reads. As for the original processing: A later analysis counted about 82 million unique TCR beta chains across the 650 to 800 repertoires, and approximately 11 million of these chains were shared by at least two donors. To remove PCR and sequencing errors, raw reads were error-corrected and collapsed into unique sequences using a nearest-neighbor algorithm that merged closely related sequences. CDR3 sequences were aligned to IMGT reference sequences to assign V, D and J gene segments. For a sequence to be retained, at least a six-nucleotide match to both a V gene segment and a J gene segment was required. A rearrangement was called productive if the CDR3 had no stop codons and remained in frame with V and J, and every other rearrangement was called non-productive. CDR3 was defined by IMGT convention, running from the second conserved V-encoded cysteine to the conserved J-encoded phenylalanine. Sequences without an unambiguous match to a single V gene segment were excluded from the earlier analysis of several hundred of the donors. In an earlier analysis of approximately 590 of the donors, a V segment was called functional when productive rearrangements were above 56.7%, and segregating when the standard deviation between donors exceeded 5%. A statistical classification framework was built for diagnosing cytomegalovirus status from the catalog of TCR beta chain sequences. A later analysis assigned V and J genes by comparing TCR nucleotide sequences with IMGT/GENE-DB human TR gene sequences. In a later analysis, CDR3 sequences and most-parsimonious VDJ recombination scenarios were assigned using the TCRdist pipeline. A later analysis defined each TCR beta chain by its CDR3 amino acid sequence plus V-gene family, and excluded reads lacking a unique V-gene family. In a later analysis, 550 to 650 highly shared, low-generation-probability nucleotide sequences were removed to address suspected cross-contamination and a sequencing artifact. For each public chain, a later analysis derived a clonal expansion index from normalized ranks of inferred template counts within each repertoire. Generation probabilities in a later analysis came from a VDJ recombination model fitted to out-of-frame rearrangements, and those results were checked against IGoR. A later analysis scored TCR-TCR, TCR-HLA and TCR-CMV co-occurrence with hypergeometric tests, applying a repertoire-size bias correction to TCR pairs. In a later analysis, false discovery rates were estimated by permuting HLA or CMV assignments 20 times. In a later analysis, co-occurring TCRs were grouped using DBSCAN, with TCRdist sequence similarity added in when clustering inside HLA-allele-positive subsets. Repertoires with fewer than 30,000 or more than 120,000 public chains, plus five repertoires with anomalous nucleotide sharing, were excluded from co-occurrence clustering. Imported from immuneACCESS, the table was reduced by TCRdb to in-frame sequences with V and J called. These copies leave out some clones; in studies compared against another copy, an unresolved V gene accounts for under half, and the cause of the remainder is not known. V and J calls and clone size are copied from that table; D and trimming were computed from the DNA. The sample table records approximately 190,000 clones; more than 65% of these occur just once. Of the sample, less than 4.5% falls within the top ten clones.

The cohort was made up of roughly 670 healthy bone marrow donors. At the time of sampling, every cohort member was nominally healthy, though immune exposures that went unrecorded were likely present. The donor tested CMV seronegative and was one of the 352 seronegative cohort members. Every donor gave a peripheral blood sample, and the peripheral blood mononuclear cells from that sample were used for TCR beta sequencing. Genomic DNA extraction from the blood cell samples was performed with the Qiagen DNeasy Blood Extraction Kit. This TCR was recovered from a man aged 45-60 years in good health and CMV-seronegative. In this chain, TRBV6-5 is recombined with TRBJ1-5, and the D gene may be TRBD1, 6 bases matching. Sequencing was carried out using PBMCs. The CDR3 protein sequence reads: CASRHTGSDNQPQHF. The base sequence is TGTGCCAGCAGACATACAGGGTCAGACAATCAGCCCCAGCATTTT.